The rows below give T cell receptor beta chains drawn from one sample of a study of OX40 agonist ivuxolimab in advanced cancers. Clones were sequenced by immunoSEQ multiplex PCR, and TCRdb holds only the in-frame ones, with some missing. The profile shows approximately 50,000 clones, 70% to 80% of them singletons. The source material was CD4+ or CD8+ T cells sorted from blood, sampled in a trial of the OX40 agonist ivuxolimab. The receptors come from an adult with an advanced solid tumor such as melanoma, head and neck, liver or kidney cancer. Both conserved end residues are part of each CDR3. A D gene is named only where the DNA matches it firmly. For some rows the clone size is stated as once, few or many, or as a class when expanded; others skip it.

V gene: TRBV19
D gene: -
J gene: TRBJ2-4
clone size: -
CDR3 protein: CASSARLDRENIQYF
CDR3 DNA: TGTGCCAGTAGTGCCAGACTAGATCGGGAAAACATTCAGTACTTC

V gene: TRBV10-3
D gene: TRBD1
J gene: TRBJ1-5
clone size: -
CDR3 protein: CAISPGTGANQPQHF
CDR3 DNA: TGTGCCATCAGCCCCGGGACAGGGGCGAATCAGCCCCAGCATTTT

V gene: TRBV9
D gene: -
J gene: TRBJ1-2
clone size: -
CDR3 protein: CASSLHIPTGAYGYTF
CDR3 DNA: TGTGCCAGCAGCCTCCATATTCCCACAGGCGCTTATGGCTACACCTTC

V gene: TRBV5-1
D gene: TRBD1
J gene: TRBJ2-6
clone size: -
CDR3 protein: CASSLRTGPFSGANVLTF
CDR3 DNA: TGCGCCAGCAGCTTGAGGACAGGCCCATTCTCTGGGGCCAACGTCCTGACTTTC

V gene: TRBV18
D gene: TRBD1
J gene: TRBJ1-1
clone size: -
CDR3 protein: CASSRETGAWAEAFF
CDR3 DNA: TGTGCCAGCTCAAGGGAGACAGGGGCATGGGCTGAAGCTTTCTTT

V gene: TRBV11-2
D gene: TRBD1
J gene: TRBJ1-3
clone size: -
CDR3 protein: CASSLQQGISGNTIYF
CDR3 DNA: TGTGCCAGCAGCTTGCAACAGGGGATCTCTGGAAACACCATATATTTT

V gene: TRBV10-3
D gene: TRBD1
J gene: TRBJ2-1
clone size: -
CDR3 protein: CAISQGAEQFF
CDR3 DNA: TGTGCCATCAGTCAGGGGGCTGAGCAGTTCTTC

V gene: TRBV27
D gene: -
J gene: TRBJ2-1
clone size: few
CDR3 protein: CASSFARFWERRHEQFF
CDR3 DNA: TGTGCCAGCAGTTTCGCCCGTTTTTGGGAGAGACGACATGAGCAGTTCTTC

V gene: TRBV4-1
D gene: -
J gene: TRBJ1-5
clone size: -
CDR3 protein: CASSSARTVLPDF
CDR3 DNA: TGCGCCAGCAGCTCGGCAAGGACAGTCCTTCCGGATTTT

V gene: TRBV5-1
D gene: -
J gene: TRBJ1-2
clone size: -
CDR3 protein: CASSMGHQGSGYTF
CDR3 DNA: TGCGCCAGCAGCATGGGACACCAAGGGAGTGGCTACACCTTC

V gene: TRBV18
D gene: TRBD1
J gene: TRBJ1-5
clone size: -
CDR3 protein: CASSPDRGVEPQHF
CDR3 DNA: TGTGCCAGCTCACCAGACAGGGGAGTCGAGCCCCAGCATTTT

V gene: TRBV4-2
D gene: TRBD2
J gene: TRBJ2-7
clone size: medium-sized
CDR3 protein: CASSQVAGVGYEQYF
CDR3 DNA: TGTGCCAGCAGCCAAGTAGCGGGAGTCGGTTACGAGCAGTACTTC

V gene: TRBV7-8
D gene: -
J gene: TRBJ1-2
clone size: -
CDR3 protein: CASSVQESFNYGYTF
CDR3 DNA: TGTGCCAGCAGCGTACAGGAGAGCTTTAACTATGGCTACACCTTC

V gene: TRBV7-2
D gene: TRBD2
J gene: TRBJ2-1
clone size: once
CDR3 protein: CASSWGLAGINEQFF
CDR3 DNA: TGTGCCAGCAGCTGGGGACTAGCGGGGATCAATGAGCAGTTCTTC

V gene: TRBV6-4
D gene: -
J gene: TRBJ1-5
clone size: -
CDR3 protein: CASSERVTRGQPQHF
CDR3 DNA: TGTGCCAGCAGTGAGAGAGTGACAAGAGGTCAGCCCCAGCATTTT

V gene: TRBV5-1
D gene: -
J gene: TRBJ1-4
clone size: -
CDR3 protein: CASRPGSTNEKLFF
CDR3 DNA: TGCGCCAGCAGGCCGGGATCAACTAATGAAAAACTGTTTTTT

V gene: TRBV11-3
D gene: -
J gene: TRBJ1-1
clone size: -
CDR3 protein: CASSLGSGEAFF
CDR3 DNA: TGTGCCAGCAGCTTAGGCTCAGGGGAAGCTTTCTTT

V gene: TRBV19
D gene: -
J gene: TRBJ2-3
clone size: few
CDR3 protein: CASSIRRGDRYF
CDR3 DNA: TGTGCCAGTAGTATACGGAGGGGGGATCGGTATTTT

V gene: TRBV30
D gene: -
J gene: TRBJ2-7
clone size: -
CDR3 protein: CAWSNRYEQYF
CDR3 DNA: TGTGCCTGGAGTAACCGCTACGAGCAGTACTTC

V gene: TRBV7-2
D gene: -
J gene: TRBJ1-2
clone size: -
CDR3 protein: CASSLVNGAVNGYTF
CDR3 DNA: TGTGCCAGCAGCTTAGTCAATGGGGCAGTTAACGGCTACACCTTC

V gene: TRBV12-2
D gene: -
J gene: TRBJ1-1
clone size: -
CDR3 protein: CASRLAGGTNTEAFF
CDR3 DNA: TGTGCAAGTCGCTTAGCGGGGGGGACGAACACTGAAGCTTTCTTT

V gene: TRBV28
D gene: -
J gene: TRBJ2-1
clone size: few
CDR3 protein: CASSFQTARQFF
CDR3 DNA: TGTGCCAGCAGTTTCCAGACAGCACGGCAGTTCTTC